This T cell receptor (beta chain) was documented in a study of cytomegalovirus exposure and HLA in healthy donors. Background on the study: There were a few hundred genotyped donors. Of these, 81% fell in the genetic ancestry cluster associated with self-reported Caucasian donors. Study results and caveats: Rare sequences made up most TCRs, while some public TCRs were found in many donors. Later genetic work tied a missense DCLRE1C variant to beta-chain V and J trimming. Investigators reported 164 TCR beta chains as tied to cytomegalovirus.

Concerning this clone: Its antigen is undetermined.

It was with 60 Vbeta and 13 Jbeta primers that the PCR ran. Sequencing was performed with immunoSEQ multiplex PCR; in TCRdb, only in-frame clones are kept and a portion is missing. The sample lists just over 200,000 clones, approximately 70% occurring once. The V segment lost 5 bases and the J segment 2 bases; nucleotides outside the gene matches: 8. Germline CDR1 reads SEHNR; CDR2 reads FQNEAQ (reference sequence). The CDR3 is 15 residues long. This rearrangement joins TRBV7-9 to TRBJ1-2, with 7 bases aligning to TRBD1. This clonotype originated in a man aged 40-49 years in good health and CMV-seropositive. Material: PBMCs. The CDR3 nucleotides read TGTGCCAGCAGCCCACCCGGACAGGAAAACTATGGCTACACCTTC. Translation: CASSPPGQENYGYTF. Supplemented by reference TRBV7-9 and TRBJ1-2, the full variable domain reads DTGVSQNPRHKITKRGQNVTFRCDPISEHNRLYWYRQTLGQGPEFLTYFQNEAQLEKSRLLSDRFSAERPKGSFSTLEIQRTEQGDSAMYLCASSPPGQENYGYTFGSGTRLTVV.